The 18 T cell receptor beta chains given below trace back to one sample, sequenced in a study of blood T cell repertoires in COVID-19. Profiled with immunoSEQ multiplex PCR; TCRdb holds only in-frame clones, not every one. The sample carries approximately 140,000 clones, around 88% recorded once. Sequencing was done on a sample of PBMCs or T cells enriched from blood (not recorded which). These receptors all stem from a woman aged 45 to 65 who had recovered from COVID-19.

Written as DNA, the CDR3 is TGTGCCAGCAGTTTCGGGCGGGACAGGGAGTTCTTC. Protein: CASSFGRDREFF. This sequence joins TRBV28 and TRBJ2-1; 9 bases are shared with TRBD1. The germline gives CDR1 MDHEN, CDR2 SYDVKM. J lost 14 bases, V lost 3 bases, and 5 bases had no gene match. CDR3 length equals 12 residues. Based on the CDR3 plus reference TRBV28 and TRBJ2-1, the full variable domain is DVKVTQSSRYLVKRTGEKVFLECVQDMDHENMFWYRQDPGLGLRLIYFSYDVKMKEKGDIPEGYSVSREKKERFSLILESASTNQTSMYLCASSFGRDREFFGPGTRLTVL.

The chain recombines TRBV19 with TRBJ1-5, with D perhaps TRBD1 (6 bases). There are 16 residues in the CDR3. Germline V gene sequence: CDR1 LNHDA, CDR2 SQIVND (reference sequence). V shed 8 bases and J shed 2 bases, with 19 bases lying between them. The DNA for the CDR3 is TGTGCCAGTGCCGAGAACTGGGACATAGGCAATCAGCCCCAGCATTTT. It specifies CASAENWDIGNQPQHF.

This chain joins TRBV7-2 and TRBJ2-7; 7 nucleotides align to TRBD2. Trimming cost V 7 bases and J 3 bases; bases outside gene matches: 9. Per the germline V gene, CDR1 is SGHTA and CDR2 is FQGNSA. CDR3 length equals 14 residues. This chain's CDR3 is CASNLGLADYEQYF. The CDR3 DNA reads as TGTGCCAGCAACTTGGGGCTAGCGGACTACGAGCAGTACTTC.

The gene calls are TRBV5-1 and TRBJ2-1, with 13 nucleotides matching TRBD2. Germline trimming cut 4 bases from V and 9 bases from J; bases unmatched to any gene: 13. Germline values: CDR1 SGHRS, CDR2 YFSETQ. CDR3 size: 17 residues. The CDR3 DNA is TGCGCCAGCAGCACTCGGACTAGCGGGGGTATAACGGGTGAGCAGTTCTTC. Its protein is CASSTRTSGGITGEQFF. Full variable domain (remainder filled in from reference TRBV5-1 and TRBJ2-1): KAGVTQTPRYLIKTRGQQVTLSCSPISGHRSVSWYQQTPGQGLQFLFEYFSETQRNKGNFPGRFSGRQFSNSRSEMNVSTLELGDSALYLCASSTRTSGGITGEQFFGPGTRLTVL.

This chain connects TRBV10-3 to TRBJ2-7; no definite D call. Trimming took off 3 bases at V and 3 bases at J, with 15 bases between the two ends. From germline, CDR1 is ENHRY and CDR2 SYGVKD. The CDR3 is 15 residues long. CDR3 DNA sequence: TGTGCCATCAGTGACATCCAACGAGCTAACTACGAGCAGTACTTC. This sequence encodes CAISDIQRANYEQYF.

The V call is TRBV6-5, the J call TRBJ1-3, with D unclear. The V gene lost 6 bases and the J gene lost 4 bases, with 13 bases spanning the gap. The CDR3 extends over 14 amino acids. The germline V gene has CDR1 MNHEY and CDR2 SVGAGI. As DNA, the CDR3 is TGTGCCAGCAGCTCGGACTCGAGGGGAAACACCATATATTTT. This translates into CASSSDSRGNTIYF.

The rearrangement links TRBV6-5 to TRBJ2-7; perhaps TRBD1 as D (6 bases). This CDR3 is 14 amino acids long. The germline V and J ends were trimmed by 2 bases and 2 bases, with 10 bases remaining between them. Germline V gives CDR1 MNHEY, CDR2 SVGAGI. CDR3 coding DNA: TGTGCCAGCAGTTACAAGGGACAAGCCTACGAGCAGTACTTC. Translation: CASSYKGQAYEQYF.

The chain joins TRBV5-1 to TRBJ1-2; D unresolved. V was pared by 0 bases and J by 4 bases, with 13 bases between. The CDR3 sequence is 15 residues long. The germline CDR1 and CDR2 sequences are SGHRS and YFSETQ. The CDR3: CASSLGITAVYGYTF. The CDR3 bases are TGCGCCAGCAGCTTGGGGATAACAGCCGTCTATGGCTACACCTTC. The variable domain in full, completed from reference TRBV5-1 and TRBJ1-2, reads KAGVTQTPRYLIKTRGQQVTLSCSPISGHRSVSWYQQTPGQGLQFLFEYFSETQRNKGNFPGRFSGRQFSNSRSEMNVSTLELGDSALYLCASSLGITAVYGYTFGSGTRLTVV.

This chain joins TRBV2 and TRBJ2-3; 7 positions match TRBD2. The length of the CDR3 is 15 residues. V was pared by 6 bases and J by 2 bases, with 8 bases of the junction left unmatched. CDR1 is SNHLY, CDR2 FYNNEI, per germline. DNA of the CDR3: TGTGCCAGCAGGGCTTTCGGGGGGTCCACAGATACGCAGTATTTT. Residues: CASRAFGGSTDTQYF.

The J gene is TRBJ2-7, the V gene TRBV3-1 (or the pseudogene TRBV3-2), with TRBD1 as a possible D gene (6 bases). Per the germline V gene, CDR1 is LGHDT and CDR2 is YNNKEL (reference sequence). V dropped 5 bases and J dropped 2 bases, with 16 bases sitting between them. The CDR3 runs 15 residues. The CDR3 reads CASSYAQGAPYEQYF. The CDR3 DNA follows: TGTGCCAGCAGCTATGCACAGGGAGCGCCCTACGAGCAGTACTTC.

The J gene is TRBJ2-2, the V gene TRBV19, with D uncertain. There are 12 residues in the CDR3. Germline CDR1 LNHDA, CDR2 SQIVND (reference sequence). V lost 5 bases, J lost 2 bases, and 3 bases lay in between. The DNA of the CDR3 is TGTGCCAGTAGTCGTAACACCGGGGAGCTGTTTTTT. Residues: CASSRNTGELFF.

This clone was counted a few times. CDR3 in DNA: TGCGGAGCGGGGCATAGTCAGCCCCAGCATTTT. Amino acids: CGAGHSQPQHF. This chain uses TRBV29-1 with TRBJ1-5, with D possibly being TRBD1 (5 bases). This CDR3 region has 11 residues. The germline CDR1 and CDR2 sequences are SQVTM and ANQGSEA. Looking up the rest from reference TRBV29-1 and TRBJ1-5 gives the full variable domain: SAVISQKPSRDICQRGTSLTIQCQVDSQVTMMFWYRQQPGQSLTLIATANQGSEATYESGFVIDKFPISRPNLTFSTLTVSNMSPEDSSIYLCGAGHSQPQHFGDGTRLSIL.

Comments on this clone: At one boundary the junction diverges from the germline segment, which might be a read error. This chain links TRBV7-7 with TRBJ2-5, with a weak D call TRBD2 (6 bases). The CDR3 is 15 residues long. Germline V gives CDR1 SSHAT, CDR2 FNYEAQ (reference sequence). DNA of the CDR3: TGTGCTAGCAGCTTAGCTTGGGGGACTCCCGAGACCCAGTACTTC. Its translation is CASSLAWGTPETQYF.

The chain carries TRBV7-9 and TRBJ1-4; 9 bases fit TRBD1. CDR1 and CDR2 from the germline V gene are SEHNR and FQNEAQ (reference sequence). With 5 bases clipped from V and 7 bases from J, the junction kept 5 bases outside the gene matches. There are 14 residues in the CDR3. The CDR3 sequence: CASSPGTGIEKLFF. DNA for the CDR3: TGTGCCAGCAGCCCCGGGACAGGGATTGAAAAACTGTTTTTT. Combining the CDR3 with reference TRBV7-9 and TRBJ1-4 gives the whole variable domain DTGVSQNPRHKITKRGQNVTFRCDPISEHNRLYWYRQTLGQGPEFLTYFQNEAQLEKSRLLSDRFSAERPKGSFSTLEIQRTEQGDSAMYLCASSPGTGIEKLFFGSGTQLSVL.

The CDR3 sequence: CASSKTTDEQYF. In nucleotides, the CDR3 is TGCGCCAGCAGCAAAACGACAGACGAGCAGTACTTC. The chain recombines TRBV5-1 with TRBJ2-7, with TRBD1 as a possible D gene (5 bases). Trimming removed 4 bases from V and 5 bases from J, with 10 bases in between. The CDR3 consists of 12 residues. The germline V gene encodes CDR1 SGHRS and CDR2 YFSETQ.

The sample holds one count of this clone. The CDR3 DNA is TGCGCCAGCAGCTTGGTCGCCAGGGGTACATCACCCCTCCACTTT. Its protein product is CASSLVARGTSPLHF. J is TRBJ1-6 and V is TRBV5-1; perhaps TRBD1 as D (6 bases). V lost 0 bases and J lost 10, with 14 bases in between. The CDR3 is 15 residues long. CDR1 is SGHRS, CDR2 YFSETQ, per germline. The complete variable domain, with remaining parts taken from reference TRBV5-1 and TRBJ1-6, reads KAGVTQTPRYLIKTRGQQVTLSCSPISGHRSVSWYQQTPGQGLQFLFEYFSETQRNKGNFPGRFSGRQFSNSRSEMNVSTLELGDSALYLCASSLVARGTSPLHFGNGTRLTVT.

The J gene is TRBJ2-1, the V gene TRBV19; D is perhaps TRBD2 (5 bases). The CDR3 consists of 15 residues. Trimming left V 6 bases short and J 0 bases short, with 12 bases between. CDR1 and CDR2 from the germline V gene are LNHDA and SQIVND (reference sequence). CDR3 amino acids: CASREEGGSYNEQFF. CDR3 coding DNA: TGTGCCAGTAGGGAAGAGGGTGGCTCCTACAATGAGCAGTTCTTC.

The chain carries TRBV10-3 and TRBJ1-4; D may be TRBD1 (5 bases). This CDR3 spans 16 amino acids. The germline V gene encodes CDR1 ENHRY and CDR2 SYGVKD. V was pared by 2 bases and J by 1 base, with 11 bases between. The CDR3: CAISESWGETNEKLFF. CDR3 coding DNA: TGTGCCATCAGTGAGAGCTGGGGGGAAACTAATGAAAAACTGTTTTTT.